A single sample gave rise to the 23 T cell receptor beta chains below, sequenced in a study of T cell responses to AZD1222 COVID-19 vaccine. Clones were read by immunoSEQ multiplex PCR, and TCRdb kept only the in-frame ones, dropping some. The sample holds some 150,000 clones, about nine tenths seen once. The material sequenced was peripheral blood, taken on day 0 of AZD1222 vaccination. The receptors come from an adult in good health.

The gene calls are TRBV24-1 and TRBJ1-1, with 10 bases lining up with TRBD1. The V and J ends lost 5 bases and 5 bases, in that order; junction bases with no gene match: 16. CDR3 length equals 18 residues. From germline, CDR1 is KGHDR and CDR2 SFDVKD. This chain's CDR3 is CATSVFGQGVLRGTEAFF. DNA for the CDR3: TGTGCCACCAGTGTTTTCGGACAGGGGGTTTTAAGAGGGACTGAAGCTTTCTTT.

The chain couples TRBV13 to TRBJ2-5, with unresolved D. This CDR3 has 14 residues. Germline CDR1 reads PRHDT; CDR2 reads FYEKMQ (reference sequence). V dropped 1 base and J dropped 1 base, with 7 bases sitting between them. In DNA form, the CDR3 reads TGTGCCAGCAGCTTAGTTCCTAGCCAAGAGACCCAGTACTTC. Its translation: CASSLVPSQETQYF.

This clone was picked up one time. V usage is TRBV27 and J usage is TRBJ1-2; D gene ambiguous. The germline V and J ends were trimmed by 6 bases and 3 bases, with 5 bases remaining between them. The CDR3 is made up of 11 amino acids. Germline-derived CDR1 and CDR2 are MNHEY and SMNVEV (reference sequence). The CDR3 sequence is CASRSYYGYTF. In nucleotides, the CDR3 is TGTGCCAGCAGGTCATACTATGGCTACACCTTC.

This clone was picked up one time. This chain uses TRBV18 with TRBJ1-1; maybe TRBD1 (5 bases). CDR1 KGHSH and CDR2 LQKENI come from the germline V gene. The CDR3 is 16 amino acids. V lost 6 bases, J lost 0 bases, and 17 bases lay in between. CDR3 sequence (DNA): TGTGCCAGCTCCCCAGGGAGGGCGGGGATGAACACTGAAGCTTTCTTT. As protein: CASSPGRAGMNTEAFF.

This clone has more than one count but fewer than ten. This chain joins TRBV7-2 and TRBJ2-1; 8 nucleotides agree with TRBD1. The CDR3 is made up of 14 amino acids. V trimming: 5 bases; J trimming: 6 bases; junction bases outside the gene matches: 6. The germline V gene encodes CDR1 SGHTA and CDR2 FQGNSA. The CDR3 reads CASSAPGQVNEQFF. The CDR3, as DNA: TGTGCCAGCAGCGCCCCGGGACAGGTCAATGAGCAGTTCTTC.

The rearrangement joins TRBV15 to TRBJ1-3, with 8 bases fitting TRBD1. The germline V gene encodes CDR1 LNHNV and CDR2 YYDKDF (reference sequence). V lost 8 bases and J lost 4; bases outside the gene matches: 10. The CDR3 totals 15 residues. In DNA, the CDR3 is TGTGCCACCGGGAGAAGACAGGGGTTAGGAAACACCATATATTTT. It encodes CATGRRQGLGNTIYF.

The CDR3 nucleotides read TGTGCCAGCACCCCGGGGGAGACCCAGTACTTC. Protein: CASTPGETQYF. The rearrangement links TRBV11-2 to TRBJ2-5; D possibly corresponds to TRBD2 (5 bases). The V gene lost 7 bases and the J gene lost 5 bases, with 8 bases spanning the gap. The length of the CDR3 is 11 residues. CDR1 is SGHAT and CDR2 is FQNNGV in the germline V gene.

In DNA, the CDR3 is TGTGCCACCAGTGACACCTTCAAGAAGGAAGCTTTCTTT. Its protein product is CATSDTFKKEAFF. The V gene is TRBV24-1, the J gene TRBJ1-1; no clear D gene. From germline, CDR1 is KGHDR and CDR2 SFDVKD. CDR3 length equals 13 residues. Trimming took off 4 bases at V and 8 bases at J, with 13 bases between the two ends.

This chain joins TRBV9 and TRBJ1-2; D is unresolved. The CDR3 is made up of 15 amino acids. Trimming left V 3 bases short and J 0 bases short, with 12 bases between. Germline V gene lookup returns CDR1 SGDLS and CDR2 YYNGEE. CDR3 nucleotides: TGTGCCAGCAGCGCCAACCCTACACCTAACTATGGCTACACCTTC. The encoded protein is CASSANPTPNYGYTF.

The chain joins TRBV6-5 to TRBJ1-3, with D unresolved. The CDR3 runs to 12 residues. Trimming pared 8 bases from V and 4 bases from J, leaving 9 bases between. Looked up from germline, CDR1 is MNHEY and CDR2 is SVGAGI. CDR3 in amino acids: CASLGSGNTIYF. DNA of the CDR3: TGTGCCAGCTTAGGGTCCGGAAACACCATATATTTT.

This clone has a handful of counts. This chain connects TRBV2 to TRBJ2-5; 10 bases are a match to TRBD2. V gave up 6 bases and J gave up 7 bases; unmatched junction bases: 14. The CDR3 runs to 16 residues. Looked up from germline, CDR1 is SNHLY and CDR2 is FYNNEI. The CDR3 bases are TGTGCCAGCAGGGCCCTCGCCAGCGGGGGGGCAGGGACCCAGTACTTC. Protein product: CASRALASGGAGTQYF.

V and J are TRBV5-1 and TRBJ1-5; D perhaps matches TRBD1 (6 bases). This CDR3 is 14 amino acids long. In germline, CDR1 is SGHRS, CDR2 YFSETQ. With 7 bases removed from V and 7 bases from J, the gap between germline ends came to 18 bases. CDR3 bases: TGCGCCAGCTCGGCGGGGGGGCAGGAGCAGCCCCAGCATTTT. This encodes CASSAGGQEQPQHF.

Turning to this clone: A read error may account for a junction end that differs from germline. The CDR3 loop reads CASSLAVGGRDTQYF. CDR3 coding DNA: TGTGCTAGCAGCTTAGCGGTCGGGGGGCGAGATACGCAGTATTTT. This sequence joins TRBV7-7 and TRBJ2-3, with a tentative D call TRBD2 (7 bases). The length of the CDR3 is 15 residues. The germline V gene has CDR1 SSHAT and CDR2 FNYEAQ (reference sequence).

The count of this clone is one. The chain employs TRBV19 and TRBJ1-3; D not certain. This CDR3 is built from 14 residues. Germline V gene sequence: CDR1 LNHDA, CDR2 SQIVND (reference sequence). The V end lost 4 bases, the J end lost 3 bases, and 10 bases lay between the germline ends. This CDR3 is CASSNSGLGNTIYF. In DNA form, the CDR3 reads TGTGCCAGTAGTAATTCCGGGCTTGGAAACACCATATATTTT.

Regarding this clone: Other DNA sequences of this sample code for an identical CDR3. The chain recombines TRBV5-4 with TRBJ1-3, with D maybe TRBD1 (5 bases). This CDR3 contains 14 residues. V dropped 4 bases and J dropped 2 bases, with 10 bases sitting between them. Germline-derived CDR1 and CDR2 are SGHNT and YYREEE (reference sequence). The CDR3 loop is CASSLQGPGNTIYF. The DNA for the CDR3 is TGTGCCAGCAGCCTCCAGGGTCCTGGAAACACCATATATTTT.

The chain links TRBV5-5 to TRBJ2-3, with D possibly matching TRBD2 (5 bases). V gave up 4 bases and J gave up 1 base, with 16 bases separating them. Germline lookup yields CDR1 SGHKS and CDR2 YYEKEE (reference sequence). There are 16 residues in the CDR3. The CDR3 DNA reads TGTGCCAGCAGCCTGGATGCGCGGACTCGCACAGATACGCAGTATTTT. Amino acids: CASSLDARTRTDTQYF.

This rearrangement joins TRBV5-4 to TRBJ2-1; D may be TRBD1 (6 bases). The CDR3 spans 14 residues. Trimming removed 4 bases from V and 3 bases from J, with 11 bases in between. The germline V gene encodes CDR1 SGHNT and CDR2 YYREEE (reference sequence). CDR3 sequence: CASSPQGNYNEQFF. The DNA of the CDR3 is TGTGCCAGCAGCCCCCAGGGGAACTACAATGAGCAGTTCTTC.

The J gene is TRBJ2-3, the V gene TRBV6-4; D possibly corresponds to TRBD2 (5 bases). CDR3 size: 20 residues. The V and J ends lost 0 bases and 0 bases respectively, with 22 bases between them. Per the germline V gene, CDR1 is MRHNA and CDR2 is SNTAGT. The CDR3, as DNA: TGTGCCAGCAGTGACTCGGAGGAGGAATGGAGGACGACTAGCACAGATACGCAGTATTTT. This encodes CASSDSEEEWRTTSTDTQYF.

The V gene is TRBV11-1, the J gene TRBJ2-5; the D gene is possibly TRBD2 (6 bases). The germline gives CDR1 SGHAT, CDR2 FQDESV (reference sequence). V was pared by 6 bases and J by 1 base, with 15 bases between. The CDR3 runs 15 residues. The CDR3 loop reads CASRSLEGIQETQYF. The CDR3 nucleotides read TGTGCCAGCAGATCCTTGGAGGGAATCCAAGAGACCCAGTACTTC.

This clone has a count of ten or more. The V and J genes are TRBV5-1 and TRBJ1-1, with 10 bases fitting TRBD1. Germline CDR1 and CDR2: SGHRS and YFSETQ. The CDR3 runs to 12 residues. The junction had 6 bases not matched to a gene; V was cut back by 6 bases and J by 10 bases. The CDR3 DNA reads TGCGCCAGCAACCAGGGACAGGGGTTAGCTTTCTTT. Translation: CASNQGQGLAFF.

The genes are TRBV6-5 and TRBJ2-7; 7 positions match TRBD1. Germline V CDR1 and CDR2: MNHEY, SVGAGI. V dropped 4 bases and J dropped 3; count of bases not matched to a gene: 6. This CDR3 contains 14 residues. The chain's CDR3 is CASSFGGQLYEQYF. The DNA of the CDR3 is TGTGCCAGCAGTTTTGGGGGACAGCTCTACGAGCAGTACTTC.

The rearrangement joins TRBV11-2 to TRBJ2-6, with D perhaps matching TRBD2 (5 bases). Trimming stripped 5 bases from V and 3 bases from J, with 14 bases between. Per germline, CDR1 SGHAT and CDR2 FQNNGV. The CDR3 loop spans 16 amino acids. This chain's CDR3 is CASSIAGVGGANVLTF. In DNA, the CDR3 is TGTGCCAGCAGCATCGCCGGGGTTGGTGGGGCCAACGTCCTGACTTTC. Using reference TRBV11-2 and TRBJ2-6 for the parts outside the CDR3, the full variable domain is EAGVAQSPRYKIIEKRQSVAFWCNPISGHATLYWYQQILGQGPKLLIQFQNNGVVDDSQLPKDRFSAERLKGVDSTLKIQPAKLEDSAVYLCASSIAGVGGANVLTFGAGSRLTVL.

The rearrangement joins TRBV7-9 to TRBJ2-2; D gene unclear. The V end was cut by 4 bases, the J end by 10 bases, with 16 bases between. CDR1 and CDR2 from the germline V gene are SEHNR and FQNEAQ (reference sequence). The CDR3 totals 14 residues. The CDR3 sequence is CASSSLWRIPELFF. The CDR3 DNA reads as TGTGCCAGCAGCTCCCTCTGGCGGATCCCGGAGCTGTTTTTT.